These 25 T cell receptor beta chains were sequenced from one sample in a study of CD8+CD57+ T cells in acquired aplastic anemia. CD8+CD57+ cell expansion, shown by flow cytometry, had occurred in the patients selected for sequencing. TCR beta VDJ and CDR3 profiling used genomic DNA as template. TCRdb re-called the reads with MiXCR, one entry per CDR3 protein. The table lists under 200,000 distinct CDR3 sequences, 47% of them singletons. Sequenced material: sorted CD4+, CD8+, or CD8+CD57+ T cells (not recorded which) from PBMCs. These TCRs come from a human donor with aplastic anemia.

The rearrangement joins TRBV2 to TRBJ2-1; 14 bases align to TRBD2. Germline V gene lookup returns CDR1 SNHLY and CDR2 FYNNEI. The J segment lost 8 bases and the V segment lost 4 bases, leaving 4 bases of the junction unmatched. CDR3 length: 15 amino acids. Here the CDR3 reads CASSAGTSGGDEQFF. The CDR3 DNA sequence: TGTGCCAGCAGTGCCGGGACTAGCGGGGGTGATGAGCAGTTCTTC.

This sequence joins TRBV28 and TRBJ2-7, with a tentative D call TRBD2 (6 bases). Trimming removed 5 bases at V and 2 bases at J, with 22 bases between. Germline CDR1 and CDR2: MDHEN and SYDVKM. This CDR3 has 17 amino acids. The CDR3 DNA follows: TGTGCCAGCAGTCATAGTGGGGGGAGTACCACTACCTACGAGCAGTACTTC. Amino acid sequence: CASSHSGGSTTTYEQYF. Supplemented by reference TRBV28 and TRBJ2-7, the full variable domain reads DVKVTQSSRYLVKRTGEKVFLECVQDMDHENMFWYRQDPGLGLRLIYFSYDVKMKEKGDIPEGYSVSREKKERFSLILESASTNQTSMYLCASSHSGGSTTTYEQYFGPGTRLTVT.

The V gene is TRBV10-2, the J gene TRBJ2-7, with TRBD2 as a possible D gene (6 bases). Between the trimmed V and J ends, which lost 6 bases and 6 bases, there was a span of 18 bases. The germline CDR1 and CDR2 sequences are WSHSY and SAAADI. The CDR3 is 14 amino acids. The chain's CDR3 is CASSATSPEGEQYF. DNA for the CDR3: TGCGCCAGCAGCGCGACATCTCCGGAGGGCGAGCAGTACTTC.

This clonotype was seen many times. The V call is TRBV12-3 or TRBV12-4, the J call TRBJ2-2, with D perhaps TRBD1 (5 bases). The V and J ends lost 6 bases and 4 bases respectively, with 9 bases between them. The CDR3 has 13 amino acids. CDR3 nucleotide sequence: TGTGCCAGCAGACCTGACAGCACCGGGGAGCTGTTTTTT. As protein: CASRPDSTGELFF.

This clonotype has just a few counts. The rearrangement uses TRBV19 and TRBJ1-1; D is uncertain. The CDR3 loop spans 13 amino acids. Germline lookup yields CDR1 LNHDA and CDR2 SQIVND (reference sequence). Deletions cut 8 bases from V and 9 bases from J, with 19 bases between. In DNA form, the CDR3 reads TGTGCCAGTGACGGGTTATCGACCGCCAAAGCTTTCTTT. It is translated as CASDGLSTAKAFF.

The V gene is TRBV7-9, the J gene TRBJ2-5; tentative D call: TRBD2 (5 bases). V lost 11 bases, J lost 5 bases, and 15 bases lay in between. This CDR3 is built from 12 residues. Germline V gene lookup returns CDR1 SEHNR and CDR2 FQNEAQ (reference sequence). DNA of the CDR3: TGTGCCTCCCTCGTAAGCGGCGAGACCCAGTACTTC. It encodes CASLVSGETQYF.

For this clonotype: The junction departs from germline at one end; a sequencing error may be responsible. For the CDR3, the DNA is TGCGCCAGCAGCTGGCCGCGACTAGCGGGAGCAGGGGTGAATGAGCAGCTCTTC. It encodes CASSWPRLAGAGVNEQLF. V usage is TRBV5-1 and J usage is TRBJ2-1, with 12 bases fitting TRBD2. The CDR3 loop spans 18 amino acids. The germline gives CDR1 SGHRS, CDR2 YFSETQ.

The table lists this clonotype with many counts. This chain connects TRBV6-5 to TRBJ2-1; TRBD2 agrees at 7 bases. Germline V lookup: CDR1 MNHEY, CDR2 SVGAGI. This CDR3 region has 14 residues. Trimming took 5 bases from V and 4 from J; bases not matched to a gene: 5. The DNA of the CDR3 is TGTGCCAGCAGTCGCGGGACTAATTACAATGAGCAGTTCTTC. Translated: CASSRGTNYNEQFF.

This clonotype came up many times. This sequence joins TRBV9 and TRBJ2-7, with TRBD2 identical over 12 bases. Germline V lookup: CDR1 SGDLS, CDR2 YYNGEE. With 0 bases clipped from V and 1 base from J, the junction kept 8 bases outside the gene matches. CDR3 length: 18 residues. CDR3 protein: CASSVGTSGEGLSYEQYF. The CDR3 nucleotides are TGTGCCAGCAGCGTAGGGACTAGCGGGGAGGGACTTTCCTACGAGCAGTACTTC.

This chain connects TRBV2 to TRBJ2-7; D might be TRBD2 (7 bases). Trimming left V 5 bases short and J 2 bases short, with 13 bases between. Germline CDR1 SNHLY, CDR2 FYNNEI. The CDR3 spans 14 residues. The CDR3, as DNA: TGTGCCAGCAGTAGGGAGGGGGGGCCCTACGAGCAGTACTTC. It encodes CASSREGGPYEQYF.

J is TRBJ2-7 and V is TRBV2; 7 positions agree with TRBD2. Germline lookup yields CDR1 SNHLY and CDR2 FYNNEI. Trimming took 8 bases from V and 3 from J; bases not matched to a gene: 7. The length of the CDR3 is 13 residues. The CDR3 loop reads CASLGEGGYEQYF. The CDR3 DNA follows: TGTGCCAGCCTCGGGGAGGGCGGCTACGAGCAGTACTTC.

On this clonotype: This may be a read error, as it is one base from a much larger clone. V gene TRBV19 combines with J gene TRBJ1-3, with 7 bases lining up with TRBD1. The germline V gene encodes CDR1 LNHDA and CDR2 SQIVND (reference sequence). The CDR3 is made up of 14 amino acids. For the CDR3, the DNA is TGTGCCAGTATTTCCCGGACAGGTGGAAACACCGTATATTTT. Amino acids: CASISRTGGNTVYF.

In this sample, this clonotype turned up many times. The gene calls are TRBV20-1 and TRBJ2-7, with 9 bases identical to TRBD2. This CDR3 region has 18 residues. Germline V gives CDR1 DFQATT, CDR2 SNEGSKA (reference sequence). V lost 5 bases and J lost 0; bases outside the gene matches: 17. CDR3 nucleotide sequence: TGCAGTGCTGACTCTCGGATGGATAGCGGGGGTAGCTCCTACGAGCAGTACTTC. It is translated as CSADSRMDSGGSSYEQYF.

The chain links TRBV25-1 to TRBJ1-2, with a tentative D call TRBD1 (6 bases). V gave up 4 bases and J gave up 0 bases, with 6 bases separating them. Germline V gene data show CDR1 as MGHDK and CDR2 as SYGVNS. This CDR3 contains 13 residues. The CDR3 sequence is CASSGTANYGYTF. CDR3 in DNA: TGTGCCAGCAGTGGGACAGCTAACTATGGCTACACCTTC.

This chain connects TRBV7-8 to TRBJ2-7, with 8 positions matching TRBD2. Per germline, CDR1 SGHVS and CDR2 FQNEAQ. The CDR3 has 13 residues. V was pared by 5 bases and J by 3 bases, with 3 bases of the junction left unmatched. This CDR3 reads CASSPGTSYEQYF. The CDR3 region has the DNA TGTGCCAGCAGCCCGGGGACTAGCTACGAGCAGTACTTC.

V is TRBV5-4 and J is TRBJ2-7; 9 bases agree with TRBD1. V gave up 4 bases and J gave up 5 bases; unmatched junction bases: 7. The CDR3 length is 14 residues. The germline V gene encodes CDR1 SGHNT and CDR2 YYREEE (reference sequence). CDR3 sequence: CASSPDRGSNEQYF. For the CDR3, the DNA is TGTGCCAGCAGCCCGGACAGGGGATCTAACGAGCAGTACTTC.

The chain joins TRBV4-1 to TRBJ2-7; D is uncertain. The CDR3 extends over 14 amino acids. Trimming cost V 0 bases and J 3 bases, with 9 bases left between them. CDR1 and CDR2 (germline): MGHRA, YSYEKL. Here the CDR3 DNA reads TGCGCCAGCAGCCAAGACTTTGGCCGCTACGAGCAGTACTTC. Amino acids: CASSQDFGRYEQYF.

This chain joins TRBV15 and TRBJ2-1; possible D gene TRBD2, 6 bases. The CDR3 extends over 12 amino acids. Trimming stripped 3 bases from V and 8 bases from J, with 8 bases between. CDR1 and CDR2 (germline): LNHNV, YYDKDF (reference sequence). The CDR3 region has the DNA TGTGCCACCAGCAGGGGGGGAGATGAGCAGTTCTTC. Translated, it gives CATSRGGDEQFF.

This chain uses TRBV25-1 with TRBJ2-7, with TRBD1 as a possible D gene (6 bases). In germline, CDR1 is MGHDK, CDR2 SYGVNS. This CDR3 is built from 14 residues. V was pared by 4 bases and J by 3 bases, with 13 bases between. CDR3 DNA: TGTGCCAGCAGTGGGCCTCAGGGGTTCTACGAGCAGTACTTC. It encodes CASSGPQGFYEQYF.

In this sample, this clonotype turned up many times. The CDR3 region is CASSPTPPGGSYGYTF. The CDR3 DNA reads as TGTGCCAGTAGTCCGACCCCACCGGGGGGCAGCTATGGCTACACCTTC. V gene TRBV19 combines with J gene TRBJ1-2, with D perhaps TRBD1 (6 bases). Germline V gene lookup returns CDR1 LNHDA and CDR2 SQIVND (reference sequence). V lost 5 bases and J lost 4, with 20 bases in between. The CDR3 sequence is 16 residues long.

In its sample, this clonotype was seen many times. DNA for the CDR3: TGTGCCAGCAGCTTGGTGGCCGAGCAGTACTTC. As protein: CASSLVAEQYF. The rearrangement joins TRBV5-6 to TRBJ2-7; D is unresolved. This CDR3 spans 11 amino acids. Germline V gene sequence: CDR1 SGHDT, CDR2 YYEEEE. The germline V and J ends were trimmed by 0 bases and 6 bases, with 4 bases remaining between them. Full variable domain (outside the CDR3, taken from reference TRBV5-6 and TRBJ2-7): DAGVTQSPTHLIKTRGQQVTLRCSPKSGHDTVSWYQQALGQGPQFIFQYYEEEERQRGNFPDRFSGHQFPNYSSELNVNALLLGDSALYLCASSLVAEQYFGPGTRLTVT.

V and J are TRBV5-5 and TRBJ2-5, with 9 bases that match TRBD2. The V and J ends lost 2 bases and 0 bases, in that order; junction bases with no gene match: 2. The CDR3 contains 15 residues. Germline CDR1 reads SGHKS; CDR2 reads YYEKEE (reference sequence). This chain's CDR3 is CASSFASGDQETQYF. CDR3 nucleotide sequence: TGTGCCAGCAGCTTCGCTAGCGGGGACCAAGAGACCCAGTACTTC.

V is TRBV6-4 and J is TRBJ1-2; 9 positions match TRBD1. The V gene end was trimmed by 5 bases and the J gene end by 9 bases; junction bases not matched to a gene: 4. CDR3 size: 12 residues. Per the germline V gene, CDR1 is MRHNA and CDR2 is SNTAGT. The CDR3, as DNA: TGTGCCAGCAGTCAGACAGGGGGTAGCTACACCTTC. It codes for CASSQTGGSYTF.

Worth noting for this clonotype: A much larger clone differs by one base, so this may be a read error. The genes are TRBV27 and TRBJ2-5; no clear D gene. The CDR3 covers 12 residues. The germline V gene encodes CDR1 MNHEY and CDR2 SMNVEV (reference sequence). This CDR3 is CATSFDGETQYF. The DNA of the CDR3 is TGTGCCACCAGTTTCGATGGAGAGACCCAGTACTTC.

This clonotype occurred many times. This chain links TRBV7-2 with TRBJ2-7; no firm D call. CDR3 length equals 15 residues. Looked up from germline, CDR1 is SGHTA and CDR2 is FQGNSA. Trimming took off 5 bases at V and 0 bases at J, with 14 bases between the two ends. DNA of the CDR3: TGTGCCAGCAGCCGCGCCCGGGTAGCCTCCTACGAGCAGTACTTC. Translating it yields CASSRARVASYEQYF.